These 21 T cell receptor beta chains came from one sample sequenced in a study of monozygotic twins with cystic fibrosis. Here immunoSEQ multiplex PCR was the method, and the copy in TCRdb shows in-frame clones only, minus some. This sample carries roughly 20,000 clones, approximately 97% of them seen once, and the ten largest clones take 1.9%. The specimen was blood. Source of these receptors: a woman aged 30 to 39 with cystic fibrosis.

The chain couples TRBV7-2 to TRBJ2-5; TRBD2 agrees at 10 bases. Germline V gives CDR1 SGHTA, CDR2 FQGNSA. The V segment lost 1 base and the J segment 2 bases; nucleotides outside the gene matches: 10. The CDR3 consists of 18 residues. The chain's CDR3 is CASSLVAGGTSVQETQYF. In nucleotides, the CDR3 is TGTGCCAGCAGCTTAGTGGCAGGAGGGACTAGCGTGCAAGAGACCCAGTACTTC.

This clone was picked up one time. This rearrangement joins TRBV12-5 to TRBJ1-1, with D hard to call. V was pared by 4 bases and J by 0 bases, with 18 bases between. CDR1 is LGHNT, CDR2 FRNRAP, per germline. The length of the CDR3 is 17 residues. Here the CDR3 reads CASGSSAAPDLNTEAFF. DNA of the CDR3: TGTGCTAGTGGTTCCTCCGCGGCCCCGGATCTGAACACTGAAGCTTTCTTT.

The rearrangement links TRBV9 to TRBJ1-3; TRBD1 is a possible D gene (5 bases). The V end lost 0 bases, the J end lost 9 bases, and 7 bases lay between the germline ends. In germline, CDR1 is SGDLS, CDR2 YYNGEE. This CDR3 is 12 amino acids long. The CDR3 loop is CASSVAGGTIYF. Written as DNA, the CDR3 is TGTGCCAGCAGCGTAGCCGGGGGCACCATATATTTT.

The chain couples TRBV28 to TRBJ2-3; 7 nucleotides match TRBD1. V shed 10 bases, J shed 0 bases, and the junction held 10 bases outside the gene matches. CDR3 length: 15 residues. Germline CDR1 is MDHEN and CDR2 is SYDVKM. CDR3 amino acids: CAISLGTVSTDTQYF. CDR3 DNA: TGTGCCATCTCCCTTGGGACAGTCAGCACAGATACGCAGTATTTT.

The chain carries TRBV19 and TRBJ2-1; D is unclear. Germline-derived CDR1 and CDR2 are LNHDA and SQIVND (reference sequence). The CDR3 sequence is 15 residues long. The V and J ends lost 9 bases and 3 bases respectively, with 18 bases between them. CDR3 sequence: CAREYRFGRYNEQFF. DNA of the CDR3: TGTGCCAGGGAATACCGATTCGGGCGCTACAATGAGCAGTTCTTC.

V and J are TRBV2 and TRBJ2-7; no reliable D call. Germline V gives CDR1 SNHLY, CDR2 FYNNEI. The CDR3 is made up of 12 amino acids. Between the trimmed V and J ends, which lost 3 bases and 7 bases, there was a span of 10 bases. In nucleotides, the CDR3 is TGTGCCAGCAGTGATGGGGTGGGGGAGCAGTACTTC. Translated, it gives CASSDGVGEQYF. The full variable domain, with the rest looked up from reference TRBV2 and TRBJ2-7, is EPEVTQTPSHQVTQMGQEVILRCVPISNHLYFYWYRQILGQKVEFLVSFYNNEISEKSEIFDDQFSVERPDGSNFTLKIRSTKLEDSAMYFCASSDGVGEQYFGPGTRLTVT.

This chain connects TRBV30 to TRBJ1-2; the D is unclear. There are 10 residues in the CDR3. Trimming shortened V by 6 bases and J by 6 bases, and 8 bases separated the two germline ends. Germline CDR1 and CDR2: GTSNPN and SVGIG (reference sequence). The DNA of the CDR3 is TGTGCCTGTCAGAGAGATGGCTACACCTTC. Amino acid sequence: CACQRDGYTF.

The rearrangement links TRBV5-4 to TRBJ1-2; TRBD1 is a possible D gene (6 bases). Trimming stripped 4 bases from V and 7 bases from J, with 17 bases between. Germline CDR1 reads SGHNT; CDR2 reads YYREEE (reference sequence). This CDR3 is 14 amino acids long. DNA of the CDR3: TGTGCCAGCAGCGGCCGGGACAAACTAGGTGGCTACACCTTC. As protein: CASSGRDKLGGYTF.

The J gene is TRBJ2-5, the V gene TRBV28, with TRBD2 identical over 12 bases. The CDR3 extends over 16 amino acids. Germline loops: CDR1 MDHEN, CDR2 SYDVKM. V was pared by 4 bases and J by 4 bases, with 7 bases of the junction left unmatched. The CDR3 loop reads CASSSRLAGVGETQYF. The CDR3 DNA is TGTGCCAGCAGTTCACGACTAGCGGGGGTGGGAGAGACCCAGTACTTC.

Here the CDR3 reads CASSRLEHTDTQYF. The DNA of the CDR3 is TGTGCCAGTAGCCGTCTAGAGCACACAGATACGCAGTATTTT. The chain uses TRBV19 and TRBJ2-3; D is uncertain. Deletions cut 6 bases from V and 2 bases from J, with 12 bases between. Per germline, CDR1 LNHDA and CDR2 SQIVND (reference sequence). CDR3 length: 14 residues.

V gene TRBV5-6 combines with J gene TRBJ1-2, with 8 nucleotides matching TRBD1. CDR3 length: 12 residues. After removal of 8 bases from V and 2 bases from J, the junction contained 2 bases not matched to a gene. The germline CDR1 and CDR2 sequences are SGHDT and YYEEEE. CDR3 in DNA: TGTGCCAGTAACAGGGGGAACTATGGCTACACCTTC. This translates into CASNRGNYGYTF.

The V and J genes are TRBV29-1 and TRBJ2-3; D uncertain. Trimming stripped 2 bases from V and 3 bases from J, with 15 bases between. The V gene's germline CDR1 is SQVTM and CDR2 ANQGSEA. The CDR3 covers 15 residues. Here the CDR3 reads CSVEPDSGWTDTQYF. In nucleotides, the CDR3 is TGCAGCGTTGAACCAGACTCCGGGTGGACAGATACGCAGTATTTT.

The chain is built from TRBV5-1 and TRBJ2-3, with no clear D. Germline lookup yields CDR1 SGHRS and CDR2 YFSETQ. The CDR3 loop spans 12 amino acids. The V gene lost 0 bases and the J gene lost 2 bases, with 1 base spanning the gap. CDR3 sequence (DNA): TGCGCCAGCAGCTTGGTCACAGATACGCAGTATTTT. This gives the protein CASSLVTDTQYF.

This chain joins TRBV9 and TRBJ1-5; D not resolved. The CDR3 has 14 residues. V lost 0 bases and J lost 3, with 7 bases in between. The V gene's germline CDR1 is SGDLS and CDR2 YYNGEE. In DNA form, the CDR3 reads TGTGCCAGCAGCGTAGGAGGGAACAATCAGCCCCAGCATTTT. Translation gives CASSVGGNNQPQHF.

V and J are TRBV11-2 and TRBJ1-1; D uncertain. The ends were cut back, 0 bases at V and 1 base at J, with 15 bases in the middle. This CDR3 has 17 amino acids. In germline, CDR1 is SGHAT, CDR2 FQNNGV. CDR3 residues: CASSLDRVGFRNTEAFF. The CDR3 nucleotides are TGTGCCAGCAGCTTAGATCGGGTGGGGTTTAGGAACACTGAAGCTTTCTTT.

A note on this clone: The junction does not match germline at one end; this may be a read error. The CDR3 DNA follows: TGTGCTAGCAGCTTAGGGTTAGGGACCCAAGAGACCCAGTACTTC. Its translation is CASSLGLGTQETQYF. V is TRBV7-7 and J is TRBJ2-5; the D gene could be TRBD1 or TRBD2 (5 bases each). This CDR3 has 15 residues. Germline CDR1 and CDR2: SSHAT and FNYEAQ (reference sequence). Filled out from reference TRBV7-7 and TRBJ2-5, the complete variable domain reads GAGVSQSPRYKVTKRGQDVTLRCDPISSHATLYWYQQALGQGPEFLTYFNYEAQPDKSGLPSDRFSAERPEGSISTLTIQRTEQRDSAMYRCASSLGLGTQETQYFGPGTRLLVL.

The V gene is TRBV4-1, the J gene TRBJ2-5; the D is unclear. Trimming shortened V by 0 bases and J by 4 bases, and 9 bases separated the two germline ends. The germline gives CDR1 MGHRA, CDR2 YSYEKL. The CDR3 sequence is 14 residues long. CDR3 nucleotides: TGCGCCAGCAGCCAAGATCGGGTGGGAGAGACCCAGTACTTC. It is translated as CASSQDRVGETQYF.

The rearrangement joins TRBV19 to TRBJ2-3; a possible D gene is TRBD2 (6 bases). V lost 8 bases, J lost 2 bases, and 14 bases lay in between. The CDR3 length is 14 residues. The V gene's germline CDR1 is LNHDA and CDR2 SQIVND (reference sequence). CDR3 residues: CASRPGLNTDTQYF. In nucleotides, the CDR3 is TGTGCCAGTCGACCCGGACTAAACACAGATACGCAGTATTTT. Supplemented by reference TRBV19 and TRBJ2-3, the full variable domain reads DGGITQSPKYLFRKEGQNVTLSCEQNLNHDAMYWYRQDPGQGLRLIYYSQIVNDFQKGDIAEGYSVSREKKESFPLTVTSAQKNPTAFYLCASRPGLNTDTQYFGPGTRLTVL.

As DNA, the CDR3 is TGCGCCAGCAGCCCTGAACGGGAGACCCAGTACTTC. Translation gives CASSPERETQYF. V and J are TRBV5-1 and TRBJ2-5, with D unclear. Trimming pared 4 bases from V and 5 bases from J, leaving 9 bases between. CDR1 is SGHRS and CDR2 is YFSETQ in the germline V gene. The CDR3 covers 12 residues.

The chain recombines TRBV6-5 with TRBJ1-2; D is perhaps TRBD1 (6 bases). The CDR3 consists of 14 residues. CDR1 is MNHEY and CDR2 is SVGAGI in the germline V gene. V dropped 5 bases and J dropped 1 base, with 11 bases sitting between them. CDR3 in DNA: TGTGCCAGCAGTCGTCCAGGGGTTAACTATGGCTACACCTTC. Translating gives CASSRPGVNYGYTF.

This chain joins TRBV5-1 and TRBJ2-7; D remains ambiguous. Germline loops: CDR1 SGHRS, CDR2 YFSETQ. Trimming took off 6 bases at V and 3 bases at J, with 13 bases between the two ends. There are 13 residues in the CDR3. The CDR3 nucleotides are TGCGCCAGCAAGGATCCAGATGGCTACGAGCAGTACTTC. This gives the protein CASKDPDGYEQYF.